A single sample gave rise to the 7 T cell receptor beta chains below, sequenced in a study of shared clonotypes between healthy human individuals. CD45RO-negative CD8 cells positively selected for CCR7 made up the naive population, which excluded terminally differentiated effector memory CD45RA+ cells. Method: immunoSEQ multiplex PCR; TCRdb's copy keeps in-frame clones and lacks some. The profile covers around 2,100,000 clones, with less than 95% appearing a single time and 1.2% taken by the ten largest. Material: naive CD8+ T cells sorted from blood. The origin of the receptors is a man aged 18 to 30 in good health.

The chain has TRBV6-1 and TRBJ2-7, with TRBD1 matching 10 bases. The junction had 6 bases not matched to a gene; V was cut back by 8 bases and J by 2 bases. The CDR3 is 14 amino acids. Germline loops: CDR1 MNHNS, CDR2 SASEGT. The CDR3 reads CASLIGQGAYEQYF. CDR3 in DNA: TGTGCCAGCCTTATAGGACAGGGGGCCTACGAGCAGTACTTC.

The chain recombines TRBV15 with TRBJ2-1, with D perhaps TRBD1 (6 bases). The CDR3 consists of 17 residues. V was trimmed by 1 base and J by 8 bases, leaving 21 bases between them. CDR1 and CDR2 (germline): LNHNV, YYDKDF (reference sequence). For the CDR3, the DNA is TGTGCCACCAGCAGAGCATCTGCGGGCCTGGGGGCCTATGAGCAGTTCTTC. Translation: CATSRASAGLGAYEQFF.

This chain uses TRBV5-4 with TRBJ2-3; 9 bases agree with TRBD1. CDR1 is SGHNT and CDR2 is YYREEE in the germline V gene (reference sequence). The CDR3 loop spans 15 amino acids. Trimming cost V 3 bases and J 0 bases; bases outside gene matches: 2. CDR3 DNA sequence: TGTGCCAGCAGCTGGGACAGGGCTAGCACAGATACGCAGTATTTT. It yields the protein CASSWDRASTDTQYF.

The chain has TRBV2 and TRBJ2-3, with 14 bases identical to TRBD2. The trim removed 5 bases at V and 4 bases at J, leaving 5 bases unmatched. The CDR3 runs 16 residues. Per germline, CDR1 SNHLY and CDR2 FYNNEI. In DNA form, the CDR3 reads TGTGCCAGCAGTCGACTAGCGGGAGGGATCGCAGATACGCAGTATTTT. This sequence encodes CASSRLAGGIADTQYF. The variable domain in full, completed from reference TRBV2 and TRBJ2-3, reads EPEVTQTPSHQVTQMGQEVILRCVPISNHLYFYWYRQILGQKVEFLVSFYNNEISEKSEIFDDQFSVERPDGSNFTLKIRSTKLEDSAMYFCASSRLAGGIADTQYFGPGTRLTVL.

To note about this clone: The same CDR3 arises from other DNA sequences in this sample as well. The chain uses TRBV7-9 and TRBJ2-7; perhaps TRBD2 as D (5 bases). Germline V gives CDR1 SEHNR, CDR2 FQNEAQ (reference sequence). This CDR3 has 14 amino acids. V was clipped by 3 bases and J by 5 bases, with 14 bases between them. This CDR3 is CASSLSTSGDEQYF. CDR3 DNA: TGTGCCAGCAGCTTGAGCACTTCCGGGGACGAGCAGTACTTC.

This chain uses TRBV5-5 with TRBJ1-1, with unresolved D. V was clipped by 2 bases and J by 5 bases, with 13 bases between them. The CDR3 spans 14 residues. Germline CDR1 reads SGHKS; CDR2 reads YYEKEE (reference sequence). The CDR3: CASSFMEGVTEAFF. The CDR3 DNA reads as TGTGCCAGCAGCTTTATGGAGGGAGTTACTGAAGCTTTCTTT.

In regard to this clone: This same CDR3 is encoded by further DNA sequences in the sample. V and J are TRBV9 and TRBJ2-7; 8 bases line up with TRBD2. Germline CDR1 reads SGDLS; CDR2 reads YYNGEE. J gave up 2 bases and V 0 bases, and 4 bases lay outside the gene matches. The CDR3 covers 15 residues. CDR3 nucleotides: TGTGCCAGCAGCGTAGGCGGGGGGACCGCCTACGAGCAGTACTTC. Translating it yields CASSVGGGTAYEQYF. The full variable domain, rest sourced from reference TRBV9 and TRBJ2-7, is DSGVTQTPKHLITATGQRVTLRCSPRSGDLSVYWYQQSLDQGLQFLIQYYNGEERAKGNILERFSAQQFPDLHSELNLSSLELGDSALYFCASSVGGGTAYEQYFGPGTRLTVT.